One sample yielded the 2 T cell receptor beta chains listed below, sequenced in a study of beta chain features in type 1 diabetes. The whole isolated RNA underwent reverse transcription, so sequencing captured expressed TCRB transcripts. The data were produced by immunoSEQ multiplex PCR, yet TCRdb's version contains in-frame clones alone and is incomplete. The sample lists about 900,000 clones; roughly 17% were seen once. The sequenced sample consisted of naive CD4+ T cells from blood. The receptors derive from a woman under 30 in good health.

This chain connects TRBV18 to TRBJ2-1; possibly TRBD1 for D (5 bases). Germline-derived CDR1 and CDR2 are KGHSH and LQKENI. Trimming left V 3 bases short and J 4 bases short, with 13 bases between. The CDR3 has 15 amino acids. CDR3 amino acids: CASSPLQGQYNEQFF. The CDR3 nucleotides are TGTGCCAGCTCACCCCTCCAGGGCCAGTACAATGAGCAGTTCTTC. Drawing the rest from reference TRBV18 and TRBJ2-1, the complete variable domain is NAGVMQNPRHLVRRRGQEARLRCSPMKGHSHVYWYRQLPEEGLKFMVYLQKENIIDESGMPKERFSAEFPKEGPSILRIQQVVRGDSAAYFCASSPLQGQYNEQFFGPGTRLTVL.

There are a few counts of this clone. The chain couples TRBV7-2 to TRBJ1-2, with 7 bases that match TRBD1. J was trimmed by 4 bases and V by 5 bases; bases with no gene match: 10. The germline CDR1 and CDR2 sequences are SGHTA and FQGNSA. This CDR3 region has 15 residues. CDR3 sequence reads: CASSPGTAQTYGYTF. The CDR3 DNA follows: TGTGCCAGCAGCCCGGGGACAGCGCAAACCTATGGCTACACCTTC.